This is a list of T cell receptor beta chains from one sample in a study of regulatory T cells in long-lasting Graves disease. TCRdb recomputed calls from the multiplex PCR reads with MiXCR, one row per CDR3 protein. The sample includes a few hundred thousand distinct CDR3 sequences, approximately 12% of them seen just once. The same sample was also studied in work on T cells in Graves' hyperthyroidism and ophthalmopathy.

This specimen consisted of peripheral blood mononuclear cells (PBMCs), obtained at new diagnosis, from a patient treated with antithyroid drugs. The receptors derive from a woman between 18 and 30 years old with Graves disease. The CDR3 runs from the conserved cysteine through the conserved F or W. The D gene is left open where the match is weak. Only some rows state a clone size, as once, few, many or a class for expanded clones.

d_gene	abundance	v_gene	j_gene	CDR3nt	CDR3aa
NA	many	TRBV3-1	TRBJ2-1	TGTGCCAGCAGCCAAGATTCCGTCTTGAATGAGCAGTTCTTC	CASSQDSVLNEQFF
NA	many	TRBV6-2/TRBV6-3	TRBJ2-2	TGTGCCAGCAATCCTCTAGGATCCACCGGGGAGCTGTTTTTT	CASNPLGSTGELFF
NA	many	TRBV2	TRBJ1-1	TGTGCCAGCAGTGATGGGAGGGACACTGAAGCTTTCTTT	CASSDGRDTEAFF
NA	NA	TRBV20-1	TRBJ1-1	TGCAGTGCTAGGGGGGGGATGAACACTGAAGCTTTCTTT	CSARGGMNTEAFF
TRBD1	many	TRBV10-3	TRBJ1-2	TGTGCCATCAGTGATAGCACAGGGGGCGCGTTTGGCTACACCTTC	CAISDSTGGAFGYTF
TRBD1	many	TRBV12-3/TRBV12-4	TRBJ2-2	TGTGCCAGCAGTTTCTGGACAGGGGTAACCGGGGAGCTGTTTTTT	CASSFWTGVTGELFF
TRBD1	many	TRBV28	TRBJ2-5	TGTGCCAGCAGTGACAGGGGATTAGAGACCCAGTACTTC	CASSDRGLETQYF
NA	many	TRBV28	TRBJ2-7	TGTGCCAGCACCCTCGGGGTAGTTTCCTCCTACGAGCAGTACTTC	CASTLGVVSSYEQYF
TRBD2	many	TRBV7-8	TRBJ2-3	TGTGCCAGCAAGCAAGTTAGGCGGGGGGGATTCTCTAGCACAGATACGCAGTATTTT	CASKQVRRGGFSSTDTQYF
NA	many	TRBV5-6	TRBJ2-7	TGTGCCAGCAGCTTTTTAGAGACAGCCCTTTACGAGCAGTACTTC	CASSFLETALYEQYF
NA	few	TRBV11-1	TRBJ2-7	TGTGCCAGCAACCAACAGAGTTCCTACGAGCAGTACTTC	CASNQQSSYEQYF
TRBD1	NA	TRBV7-2	TRBJ1-1	TGTGCCAGCAGCCAGGGGGGCGCCGAAGCTTTCTTT	CASSQGGAEAFF
TRBD2	NA	TRBV7-9	TRBJ2-1	TGTGCCAGCAGCTTAGCGGATAGCGGGAGAGATGAGCAGTTCTTC	CASSLADSGRDEQFF
NA	many	TRBV24-1	TRBJ2-3	TGTGCCACCAGTGGTCCATCAGATACGCAGTATTTT	CATSGPSDTQYF
NA	many	TRBV28	TRBJ2-1	TGTGCCAGCAGTTCCGGACAGGGAGGGTACAATGAGCAGTTCTTC	CASSSGQGGYNEQFF
NA	many	TRBV20-1	TRBJ1-5	TGCAGTGCTAGAGATGGGGGGGGTCAGCCCCAGCATTTT	CSARDGGGQPQHF
TRBD2	NA	TRBV7-9	TRBJ2-3	TGTGCCAGCGTAGGGACTAGACTTGCCTCCACAGATACGCAGTATTTT	CASVGTRLASTDTQYF
TRBD2	many	TRBV19	TRBJ2-1	TGTGCCAGTACCTCCCATCGAGCGGGGGTTAGCTCCTACAATGAGCAGTTCTTC	CASTSHRAGVSSYNEQFF
NA	many	TRBV18	TRBJ2-1	TGTGCCAGCTCAGCCCTTCTTGGGGCGGACAATGAGCAGTTCTTC	CASSALLGADNEQFF
TRBD2	NA	TRBV7-2	TRBJ2-7	TGTGCCAGCAGCCGACTAGCCGAATCCTACGAGCAGTACTTC	CASSRLAESYEQYF
NA	many	TRBV3-1	TRBJ2-1	TGTGCCAGCAGCCATGGGGTGGGCCGCCTCGAGCAGTTCTTC	CASSHGVGRLEQFF
NA	many	TRBV15	TRBJ2-1	TGTGCCACCAGCAGAGATTGGGTTTCAGGGCCTAACAATGAGCAGTTCTTC	CATSRDWVSGPNNEQFF
NA	NA	TRBV5-1	TRBJ1-1	TGCGCCAGCAGCCCCGGACCCTTTAGGTTTGCTTTCTTT	CASSPGPFRFAFF
TRBD2	NA	TRBV5-6	TRBJ2-4	TGTGCCAGCAGCCCCTGGGGAGGGGTAGCCAAAAGCATTCAGTACTTC	CASSPWGGVAKSIQYF